Below are 25 T cell receptor beta chains sequenced from a single sample in a study of tumor-infiltrating lymphocytes in primary liver carcinoma. From roughly 0.45 ug total RNA, TCR beta cDNA was generated with a primer in the constant region. Each TCR beta library was derived from three nested multiplex PCR rounds that employed slightly modified ARM-PCR. Each of the first two PCR rounds ran roughly 10 cycles with TRBV1-TRBV30 forward and C-beta reverse primers. TCRdb analysed the multiplex PCR reads with MiXCR anew, one entry per CDR3 protein. The sample consists of tens of thousands of distinct CDR3 sequences, roughly 72% of them appearing once. Unsorted bulk tissue, roughly 20-33 mg of it, served as the source for co-extraction of RNA and DNA. The sample comprised liver tumor tissue from sampling region 1. Subset of the sample: tumor region T1, superior pole. Every receptor here comes from a middle-aged man with primary liver carcinoma and hepatitis B virus infection.

With respect to this clonotype: A much larger clone lies a single base off, so this may be a read error. The CDR3: CASSLGTTSGRRETRYF. CDR3 coding DNA: TGCGCCAGCAGCTTGGGCACAACTAGCGGGAGACGTGAGACCCGGTACTTC. V usage is TRBV5-1 and J usage is TRBJ2-5; TRBD2 agrees at 11 bases. This CDR3 spans 17 amino acids. In germline, CDR1 is SGHRS, CDR2 YFSETQ.

Comments on this clonotype: The CDR3 ends on some other residue instead of the conserved phenylalanine or tryptophan, so this is likely a read error. CDR3 loop: CASSSLGSGSTGQFL. The CDR3 DNA follows: TGTGCCAGCAGTTCCCTCGGAAGCGGGAGCACTGGGCAGTTCTTG. This chain uses TRBV6-5 with TRBJ2-1; 8 nucleotides agree with TRBD2. CDR1 and CDR2 (germline): MNHEY, SVGAGI. The length of the CDR3 is 15 residues. The V segment lost 4 bases and the J segment 12 bases; nucleotides outside the gene matches: 14.

The CDR3, as DNA: TGTGCCAGTAGACACACCGCAGGGGAAAACTATGGCTACACCTTC. It codes for CASRHTAGENYGYTF. The rearrangement links TRBV6-5 to TRBJ1-2, with D possibly matching TRBD1 (6 bases). V was pared by 9 bases and J by 2 bases, with 19 bases between. In germline, CDR1 is MNHEY, CDR2 SVGAGI. This CDR3 is 15 amino acids long.

To note about this clonotype: Given the absence of the conserved phenylalanine or tryptophan at the CDR3 end, a read error is likely. V gene TRBV7-9 combines with J gene TRBJ2-2; TRBD2 might be the D (6 bases). The germline gives CDR1 SEHNR, CDR2 FQNEAQ (reference sequence). The CDR3 is made up of 14 amino acids. The CDR3: CASSLEVYTGGLFL. The CDR3 nucleotides read TGTGCCAGCAGCTTAGAAGTGTACACCGGGGGGCTGTTTCTT.

As concerns this clonotype: A read error may produce the germline difference seen at one junction end. The CDR3 is CASSLTSGAYEQCF. The CDR3 DNA reads TGTGCCAGCAGCTTAACCAGCGGAGCCTACGAACAGTGCTTC. The chain carries TRBV11-2 and TRBJ2-7; TRBD2 is a possible D gene (5 bases). The CDR3 is 14 residues long. Germline CDR1 reads SGHAT; CDR2 reads FQNNGV.

The chain recombines TRBV10-3 with TRBJ2-5; D not certain. Trimming removed 3 bases from V and 2 bases from J, with 10 bases in between. Germline lookup yields CDR1 ENHRY and CDR2 SYGVKD. This CDR3 spans 14 amino acids. The CDR3 nucleotides are TGTGCCATCAGTGAATTGACGGAACAAGAGACCCAGTACTTC. Protein: CAISELTEQETQYF.

The rearrangement uses TRBV11-2 and TRBJ2-7, with 13 bases matching TRBD2. Germline V gene data show CDR1 as SGHAT and CDR2 as FQNNGV. The CDR3 length is 15 residues. The CDR3: CISSALAGGGYEQYF. CDR3 coding DNA: TGTATCAGCAGCGCACTAGCGGGAGGGGGATACGAGCAGTACTTC. The variable domain in full, completed from reference TRBV11-2 and TRBJ2-7, reads EAGVAQSPRYKIIEKRQSVAFWCNPISGHATLYWYQQILGQGPKLLIQFQNNGVVDDSQLPKDRFSAERLKGVDSTLKIQPAKLEDSAVYLCISSALAGGGYEQYFGPGTRLTVT.

To note about this clonotype: The junction departs from germline at one end; a sequencing error may be responsible. The chain employs TRBV12-3 or TRBV12-4 and TRBJ2-3; 7 bases agree with TRBD2. The CDR3 extends over 15 amino acids. Here the CDR3 reads CASTKVAGATDTLYF. In DNA, the CDR3 is TGTGCCAGCACCAAGGTAGCGGGCGCCACAGATACGCTGTATTTT.

As for this clonotype: A read error may account for a junction end that differs from germline. J is TRBJ2-1 and V is TRBV7-8; 9 bases map to TRBD1. The CDR3 extends over 18 amino acids. CDR1 is SGHVS, CDR2 FQNEAQ, per germline. In DNA form, the CDR3 reads TGTGCCGGCAGCTTAGTAGAGATGACAGGGGGTAACTACAATGAGCAGTTCTTT. This gives the protein CAGSLVEMTGGNYNEQFF.

This clonotype has only one observation. One junction end does not reproduce the germline sequence, and a read error may be involved. The chain joins TRBV4-1 to TRBJ2-1; 9 bases are shared with TRBD2. The CDR3 is 14 amino acids. Germline V gene sequence: CDR1 MGHRA, CDR2 YSYEKL. CDR3 bases: TGCGCCAGCAACCAGGCGGGAGGGTACGATGAGCGGTTCTTC. Translating it yields CASNQAGGYDERFF.

This clonotype appeared a few times. One end of the junction is discordant with germline, which a read error may explain. This chain uses TRBV14 with TRBJ2-7, with 7 nucleotides matching TRBD2. CDR3 length equals 15 residues. Per the germline V gene, CDR1 is SGHDN and CDR2 is FVKESK. In DNA form, the CDR3 reads TGTGCCAACAGCCAATATAGCGGGCTTACCTACGAGCAGTACTTC. Protein product: CANSQYSGLTYEQYF.

This clonotype was counted once. The chain links TRBV29-1 to TRBJ2-1; 9 bases are a match to TRBD2. J was trimmed by 15 bases and V by 8 bases; bases with no gene match: 23. There are 15 residues in the CDR3. CDR1 and CDR2 (germline): SQVTM, ANQGSEA. The CDR3 DNA sequence: TGCAGCTATATAGCCCCGCCTAGCGGGAAACGGGCGCTGTTCTTC. Translating gives CSYIAPPSGKRALFF.

With respect to this clonotype: Germline and junction disagree at one end, which may indicate a read error. The rearrangement uses TRBV28 and TRBJ2-3; TRBD2 matches 7 bases. Germline V CDR1 and CDR2: MDHEN, SYDVKM. The CDR3 has 14 residues. The DNA of the CDR3 is TGTGCCAGCAGTTCAACAACTAGCGCAGGTACGCAATATTTT. Translation gives CASSSTTSAGTQYF.

Points on this clonotype: At one of its ends the junction is not consistent with the germline gene, which may arise from a read error. The chain links TRBV11-1 to TRBJ2-7; no clear D. Germline V gene data show CDR1 as SGHAT and CDR2 as FQDESV (reference sequence). This CDR3 is 15 amino acids long. CDR3 sequence: CASNLGSSVSYEQYF. In DNA form, the CDR3 reads TGCGCCAGCAACTTAGGATCAAGTGTCTCCTACGAGCAGTACTTC.

Concerning this clonotype itself: The junction shows a germline mismatch at one end, possibly a read error. The V call is TRBV6-5, the J call TRBJ2-7; 10 bases are shared with TRBD2. There are 17 residues in the CDR3. Germline CDR1 and CDR2: MNHEY and SVGAGI. CDR3 sequence (DNA): TGCGTCAGCAGTCACTACATCGGACTAGCGGACCACTACGAGCAGTACTTC. It translates to CVSSHYIGLADHYEQYF.

About this clonotype: This CDR3 fails to terminate in the conserved phenylalanine or tryptophan, so it likely reflects a read error. The CDR3 sequence: CSVFGQAAYEQYL. The CDR3 nucleotides are TGCAGCGTTTTCGGACAGGCAGCCTACGAGCAGTACTTA. V usage is TRBV29-1 and J usage is TRBJ2-7; 7 nucleotides line up with TRBD1. J lost 2 bases, V lost 5 bases, and 6 bases had no gene match. This CDR3 is 13 amino acids long. Germline values: CDR1 SQVTM, CDR2 ANQGSEA.

The sample holds one count of this clonotype. Relative to the germline gene, one junction end is altered; a read error may explain this. The chain employs TRBV9 and TRBJ2-7, with 9 bases identical to TRBD1. Germline V lookup: CDR1 SGDLS, CDR2 YYNGEE. This CDR3 has 14 amino acids. The CDR3 sequence: CASIPTGQGGEQYF. CDR3 DNA sequence: TGTGCTAGCATCCCGACGGGACAGGGTGGCGAGCAGTACTTC. The full variable domain, rest sourced from reference TRBV9 and TRBJ2-7, is DSGVTQTPKHLITATGQRVTLRCSPRSGDLSVYWYQQSLDQGLQFLIQYYNGEERAKGNILERFSAQQFPDLHSELNLSSLELGDSALYFCASIPTGQGGEQYFGPGTRLTVT.

This clonotype has only one observation. This rearrangement joins TRBV21-1 to TRBJ2-2; the table's D call, TRBD1, was not checked against the DNA. TRBV21-1 is flagged as a pseudogene. This CDR3 has 22 amino acids. CDR3 sequence: CTSSKGGLRDSSSDTNTGELFF. The CDR3 DNA reads TGTACCAGCAGCAAAGGGGGCCTTAGGGACAGTAGTAGCGATACGAACACCGGGGAGCTGTTTTTT.

A single count supports this clonotype. An end of the junction does not agree with germline; a read error may underlie this. This rearrangement joins TRBV11-2 to TRBJ2-7; 7 bases map to TRBD1. Germline values: CDR1 SGHAT, CDR2 FQNNGV. The CDR3 loop spans 15 amino acids. CDR3 in amino acids: CVSSSIGGRRYEQYF. The CDR3 coding sequence is TGTGTCAGCAGCTCTATAGGGGGCCGGAGGTACGAGCAGTACTTT.

Points on this clonotype: One junction end disagrees with the germline gene, perhaps due to a read error. The chain joins TRBV6-1 to TRBJ2-2; perhaps TRBD2 as D (6 bases). This CDR3 contains 15 residues. Germline V gene data show CDR1 as MNHNS and CDR2 as SASEGT. The DNA of the CDR3 is TGTGCCAGCAGGGGAGACAGATTGAACACCGGGGGGCTGTTTTTT. Its protein product is CASRGDRLNTGGLFF.

The chain joins TRBV4-1 to TRBJ1-5; 8 nucleotides line up with TRBD1. The CDR3 totals 16 residues. CDR1 MGHRA and CDR2 YSYEKL come from the germline V gene. Unmatched junction bases numbered 12, after V lost 2 bases and J lost 9 bases. In DNA form, the CDR3 reads TGCGCCAGCAGCCAAAACGCGGACAGGGTCGGCCTGCCCCAGCATTTT. Protein: CASSQNADRVGLPQHF.

This clonotype has a count of ten or more. The chain has TRBV6-5 and TRBJ2-1; 16 positions agree with TRBD2. V was clipped by 8 bases and J by 8 bases; unmatched bases: 15. Germline CDR1 is MNHEY and CDR2 is SVGAGI. The CDR3 sequence is 18 residues long. CDR3 sequence: CASSWDRGTSGRAHEQFF. The CDR3 bases are TGTGCCAGCTCGTGGGACAGGGGGACTAGCGGGAGGGCGCATGAGCAGTTCTTC.

For this clonotype: At one boundary the junction diverges from the germline segment, which might be a read error. This rearrangement joins TRBV6-6 to TRBJ2-7, with a possible D match to TRBD2 (5 bases). The germline CDR1 and CDR2 sequences are MNHNY and SVGAGI (reference sequence). The CDR3 is made up of 16 amino acids. This CDR3 reads CASSYSYRDGRNEHYF. The CDR3 region has the DNA TGTGCCAGCAGTTACTCGTATCGGGATGGGCGGAACGAGCACTACTTC.

This clonotype was observed a handful of times. The V call is TRBV2, the J call TRBJ2-5; D might be TRBD1 or TRBD2, each matching 5 bases. The CDR3 is made up of 14 amino acids. Germline loops: CDR1 SNHLY, CDR2 FYNNEI. Trimming cost V 7 bases and J 5 bases, with 17 bases left between them. CDR3 coding DNA: TGTGCCAGCAATGGGGGATCCCTACAGGAGACCCAGTACTTC. It codes for CASNGGSLQETQYF.

V is TRBV11-2 and J is TRBJ2-7, with 10 positions matching TRBD2. From germline, CDR1 is SGHAT and CDR2 FQNNGV. The CDR3 length is 15 residues. The CDR3 reads CSGSLGGTSVRKQYF. The CDR3 DNA reads TGTTCCGGCAGCTTAGGGGGGACTAGCGTTCGCAAGCAGTACTTC.